These T cell receptor beta chains were read from a single sample in a study of T cell repertoires in cytomegalovirus infection. For these receptors, no antigen is known. TCRdb passed the reads through MiXCR, listing each CDR3 protein once. The sample shows some 110,000 distinct CDR3 sequences, roughly a tenth of them seen only once. The sequencing input was PBMCs, sequenced either directly or after in vitro stimulation (not recorded which). These TCRs come from a human donor in good health (CMV status not recorded). Some clones in this sample may be carry-over from other donors' samples. Both conserved end residues are part of each CDR3. Each record gives: CDR3 protein, CDR3 DNA, V gene, clone size, D gene, J gene. D genes are given only for firm matches. For some rows the clone size is stated as once, few or many, or as a class when expanded; others skip it.

CDR3 protein: CASRPLAGGRNTQYF; CDR3 DNA: TGTGCCAGCAGACCACTAGCGGGAGGAAGGAATACGCAGTATTTT; V gene: TRBV7-9; clone size: few; D gene: TRBD2; J gene: TRBJ2-3
CDR3 protein: CSAQLAGVNEQFF; CDR3 DNA: TGCAGTGCTCAACTAGCGGGAGTCAATGAGCAGTTCTTC; V gene: TRBV20-1; clone size: .; D gene: TRBD2; J gene: TRBJ2-1
CDR3 protein: CSARGRRDYEQYF; CDR3 DNA: TGCAGTGCTAGAGGACGTAGGGACTACGAGCAGTACTTC; V gene: TRBV20-1; clone size: many; D gene: .; J gene: TRBJ2-7
CDR3 protein: CASSQWGPRAFF; CDR3 DNA: TGTGCCAGCAGCCAATGGGGCCCAAGAGCTTTCTTT; V gene: TRBV14; clone size: .; D gene: .; J gene: TRBJ1-1
CDR3 protein: CASSYRAGGLDTQYF; CDR3 DNA: TGTGCCAGCAGTTACAGGGCGGGAGGGCTAGATACGCAGTATTTT; V gene: TRBV6-5; clone size: .; D gene: TRBD2; J gene: TRBJ2-3
CDR3 protein: CATSDSGGGEWGNEQFF; CDR3 DNA: TGTGCCACCAGTGATTCCGGAGGGGGAGAATGGGGAAATGAGCAGTTCTTC; V gene: TRBV24-1; clone size: many; D gene: .; J gene: TRBJ2-1
CDR3 protein: CASSPGTSGGGEQFF; CDR3 DNA: TGTGCCAGCAGTCCAGGGACTAGCGGGGGGGGTGAGCAGTTCTTC; V gene: TRBV6-5; clone size: .; D gene: TRBD2; J gene: TRBJ2-1
CDR3 protein: CASRPPQREGSNEQFF; CDR3 DNA: TGTGCCAGCAGGCCCCCCCAGCGGGAGGGCTCCAATGAGCAGTTCTTC; V gene: TRBV6-2/TRBV6-3; clone size: many; D gene: TRBD2; J gene: TRBJ2-1
CDR3 protein: CASSQTGTSGRARYNEQFF; CDR3 DNA: TGCGCCAGCAGCCAAACCGGGACTAGCGGGAGGGCGAGGTACAATGAGCAGTTCTTC; V gene: TRBV4-3; clone size: .; D gene: TRBD2; J gene: TRBJ2-1
CDR3 protein: CASSYSHEQYF; CDR3 DNA: TGTGCCAGCAGTTACTCCCACGAGCAGTACTTC; V gene: TRBV6-5; clone size: few; D gene: .; J gene: TRBJ2-7
CDR3 protein: CASSLLAIGSYNEQFF; CDR3 DNA: TGCGCCAGCAGCTTGTTAGCGATTGGCTCCTACAATGAGCAGTTCTTC; V gene: TRBV5-1; clone size: many; D gene: .; J gene: TRBJ2-1
CDR3 protein: CASSSDRGYEKLFF; CDR3 DNA: TGTGCCAGCAGCTCGGACAGGGGATATGAAAAACTGTTTTTT; V gene: TRBV7-2; clone size: many; D gene: TRBD1; J gene: TRBJ1-4
CDR3 protein: CASRTGAGETQYF; CDR3 DNA: TGTGCCAGCAGGACGGGGGCAGGAGAGACCCAGTACTTC; V gene: TRBV11-2; clone size: many; D gene: .; J gene: TRBJ2-5
CDR3 protein: CASMRGAGTSGRNEQFF; CDR3 DNA: TGTGCCAGCATGAGGGGGGCCGGGACTAGCGGGAGAAATGAGCAGTTCTTC; V gene: TRBV19; clone size: few; D gene: TRBD2; J gene: TRBJ2-1
CDR3 protein: CASLTKGSDNEQFF; CDR3 DNA: TGTGCCAGCCTGACGAAGGGGTCCGACAATGAGCAGTTCTTC; V gene: TRBV6-2/TRBV6-3; clone size: many; D gene: .; J gene: TRBJ2-1
CDR3 protein: CASSLQLPSGTDTQYF; CDR3 DNA: TGTGCCAGCAGTTTACAGCTGCCTAGCGGCACAGATACGCAGTATTTT; V gene: TRBV12-3/TRBV12-4; clone size: .; D gene: .; J gene: TRBJ2-3